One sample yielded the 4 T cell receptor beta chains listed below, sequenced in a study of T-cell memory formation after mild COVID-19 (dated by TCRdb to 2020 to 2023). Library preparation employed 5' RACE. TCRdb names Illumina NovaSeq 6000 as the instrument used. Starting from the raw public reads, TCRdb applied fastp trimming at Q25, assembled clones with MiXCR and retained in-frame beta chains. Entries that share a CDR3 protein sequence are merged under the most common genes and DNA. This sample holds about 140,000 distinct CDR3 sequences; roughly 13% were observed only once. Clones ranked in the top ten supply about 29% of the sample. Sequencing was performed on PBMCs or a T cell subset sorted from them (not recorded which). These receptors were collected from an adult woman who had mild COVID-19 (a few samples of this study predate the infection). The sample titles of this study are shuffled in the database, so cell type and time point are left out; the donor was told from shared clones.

CDR3 in DNA: TGTGCCAGCAGCCAACAGGGGGTCACTGAAGCTTTCTTT. Its translation: CASSQQGVTEAFF. This chain uses TRBV14 with TRBJ1-1; 7 bases are a match to TRBD1. V was pared by 2 bases and J by 4 bases, with 1 base of the junction left unmatched. This CDR3 contains 13 residues. The germline V gene has CDR1 SGHDN and CDR2 FVKESK.

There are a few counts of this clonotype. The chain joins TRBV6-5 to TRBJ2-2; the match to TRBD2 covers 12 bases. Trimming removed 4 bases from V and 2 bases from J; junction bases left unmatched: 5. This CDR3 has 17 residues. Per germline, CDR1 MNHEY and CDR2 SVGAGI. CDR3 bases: TGTGCCAGCAGTTGGCCACTAGCGGGGGGAAACACCGGGGAGCTGTTTTTT. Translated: CASSWPLAGGNTGELFF.

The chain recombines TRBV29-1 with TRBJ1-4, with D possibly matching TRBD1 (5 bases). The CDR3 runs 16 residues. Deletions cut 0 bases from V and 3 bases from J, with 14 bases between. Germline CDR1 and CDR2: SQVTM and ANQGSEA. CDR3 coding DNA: TGCAGCGTTGAAGATCTTCGGCTGGGGGCTAATGAAAAACTGTTTTTT. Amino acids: CSVEDLRLGANEKLFF.

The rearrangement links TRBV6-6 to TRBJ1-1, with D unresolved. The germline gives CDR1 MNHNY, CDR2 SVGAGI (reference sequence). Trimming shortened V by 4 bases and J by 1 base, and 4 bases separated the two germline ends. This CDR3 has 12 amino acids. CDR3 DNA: TGTGCCAGCAGTTGGGCGAACACTGAAGCTTTCTTT. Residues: CASSWANTEAFF.